This T cell receptor (beta chain) was sequenced in a study of shared T cell receptors in the human thymus. TCRdb's table, derived via immunoSEQ multiplex PCR, lists solely in-frame clones and lacks some. Of 500,000 to 850,000 clones in the sample, about 90% were seen once. Germline values: CDR1 SEHNR, CDR2 FQNEAQ (reference sequence). The CDR3 runs to 16 residues. Trimming removed 4 bases at V and 1 base at J, with 14 bases between. The sample also formed part of further work on human thymus T cells. From that second work: Infants, healthy and Finnish, who were having corrective surgery for congenital heart defects served as donors. Resections that were taken during corrective heart surgery supplied the thymus tissue. Repertoires sampled from thymus and blood appeared biased in V and J gene usage. Related reports documented highly overlapping thymic repertoires among unrelated individuals.

What was sequenced was thymocytes. This clonotype originated in a boy under two years old with a congenital heart defect. The chain employs TRBV7-9 and TRBJ1-5; D unclear. The CDR3 is CASSSEEIRSNQPQHF. CDR3 nucleotides: TGTGCCAGCAGCTCAGAGGAAATACGGAGCAATCAGCCCCAGCATTTT.